The rows below give T cell receptor beta chains drawn from one sample of a study of shared T cell receptors in the human thymus. Sequenced by immunoSEQ multiplex PCR; TCRdb stores in-frame clones only, minus some. The sample shows 700,000 or so clones, approximately 83% of them seen only once. The data were also submitted as part of a second study, on human thymus T cells.

The sequenced material came from thymocytes. The receptor set was obtained from a girl under three years old with a congenital heart defect. Both conserved end residues are trimmed from each CDR3. A D gene is named only where the DNA matches it firmly. Only part of the rows carry a size: once, few, many, or a class if the clone is expanded.

v_call: TRBV5-1; d_call: NA; j_call: TRBJ1-4; clone_size: NA; cdr3_aa: ASSLDPDNEKLF
v_call: TRBV12-5; d_call: NA; j_call: TRBJ1-3; clone_size: once; cdr3_aa: ASGLVPYGTPSGNTIY
v_call: TRBV7-2; d_call: TRBD1; j_call: TRBJ1-1; clone_size: NA; cdr3_aa: ASSPTGEMNTEAF
v_call: TRBV14; d_call: TRBD1; j_call: TRBJ1-2; clone_size: NA; cdr3_aa: ASSLYGQDKSAGLYGYT
v_call: TRBV12-5; d_call: TRBD1; j_call: TRBJ1-2; clone_size: NA; cdr3_aa: ASGELQGWAYGYT
v_call: TRBV7-8; d_call: NA; j_call: TRBJ2-7; clone_size: NA; cdr3_aa: ASSSHMVEQY
v_call: TRBV4-3; d_call: NA; j_call: TRBJ1-4; clone_size: NA; cdr3_aa: ASSQGDKSNEKLF
v_call: TRBV16; d_call: NA; j_call: TRBJ2-3; clone_size: NA; cdr3_aa: ASSQSTHPRQGPRTDTQY
v_call: TRBV2; d_call: TRBD1; j_call: TRBJ2-1; clone_size: NA; cdr3_aa: ASSDNRGNNEQF
v_call: TRBV4-3; d_call: NA; j_call: TRBJ1-2; clone_size: NA; cdr3_aa: ASSQESGAYYGYT
v_call: TRBV28; d_call: NA; j_call: TRBJ2-6; clone_size: NA; cdr3_aa: ATGVWAHTHSGANVLT
v_call: TRBV2; d_call: TRBD1; j_call: TRBJ1-2; clone_size: NA; cdr3_aa: ASSGTGWSSSIYGYT
v_call: TRBV6-4; d_call: NA; j_call: TRBJ1-1; clone_size: NA; cdr3_aa: ASSSQPGQLNTEAF
v_call: TRBV2; d_call: TRBD1; j_call: TRBJ1-2; clone_size: NA; cdr3_aa: ASERDRAKDGYT
v_call: TRBV25-1; d_call: NA; j_call: TRBJ1-1; clone_size: NA; cdr3_aa: ASSEFPPGGYTEAF
v_call: TRBV5-1; d_call: TRBD2; j_call: TRBJ2-5; clone_size: NA; cdr3_aa: ASSLLGLGTDQETQY
v_call: TRBV29-1; d_call: TRBD1; j_call: TRBJ1-2; clone_size: NA; cdr3_aa: SVLRTGDDNYGYT
v_call: TRBV5-1; d_call: TRBD2; j_call: TRBJ2-1; clone_size: NA; cdr3_aa: ASSTRTSGGNLPYNEQF
v_call: TRBV5-1; d_call: TRBD2; j_call: TRBJ2-5; clone_size: NA; cdr3_aa: ASSFLLAGEGETQY
v_call: TRBV5-6; d_call: NA; j_call: TRBJ2-1; clone_size: NA; cdr3_aa: ASSSTSDEQF
v_call: TRBV4-1; d_call: TRBD1; j_call: TRBJ1-5; clone_size: NA; cdr3_aa: ASSQEDRDRLQPQH
v_call: TRBV9; d_call: NA; j_call: TRBJ1-2; clone_size: NA; cdr3_aa: ASSVGPGFRLANYGYT